Ten or more counts support the clone carrying this T cell receptor beta chain. Its specificity is unknown. The sample originates from a study of neurological immune-mediated disorders. General study points: The multiple sclerosis repertoire cluster was not associated with any clinical or MRI feature.

One entry per CDR3 protein, called by TCRdb with MiXCR from the 5' RACE reads. Of approximately 59,000 distinct CDR3 sequences detected, over 4% appear once; the ten largest clones hold about 6%. This TCR derives from a human donor with multiple sclerosis. The donor label of this sample is uncertain. Sequencing was performed on PBMCs.

CDR3 nucleotides: TGTGCCAGCAGCCAAGTTGATGAGCAGTTCTTC. This codes for CASSQVDEQFF. This chain connects TRBV3-1 to TRBJ2-1; D not resolved. The V and J ends lost 1 base and 8 bases respectively, with 3 bases between them. This CDR3 region has 11 residues. Germline lookup yields CDR1 LGHDT and CDR2 YNNKEL (reference sequence).